This T cell receptor (beta chain) was recovered during a study of CXCR3-negative and CXCR3-positive naive CD8 T cells. UMI labels and 5' RACE were used to prepare the TRB cDNA libraries. Each CDR3 protein gets one entry in TCRdb, which reprocessed the 5' RACE reads and gives no DNA. The repertoire shows about 90,000 distinct CDR3 sequences; the top ten hold 0.9% to 1.2%. CDR1 and CDR2 (germline): MNHEY, SVGEGT. The CDR3 runs 17 residues. Specimen: naive CXCR3- CD8+ T cells from blood. As to subset: CD45RO-CCR7+CD27+CD95- naive CD8+ T cells lacking CXCR3 (TNR3-). The receptor was derived from a human donor in good health. Some clones in this sample may be carry-over from other donors' samples. The gene calls are TRBV6-2 or TRBV6-3 and TRBJ2-5; TCRdb returns TRBD2, unconfirmable since there is no DNA. This CDR3 reads CASSYVSLAGEEETQYF.